The clone carrying this T cell receptor beta chain was seen only a few times. Its specificity is unknown. The data were obtained in a study of CD8 T cells in ankylosing spondylitis. The germline gives CDR1 SGHDT, CDR2 YYEEEE. CDR3 length: 13 residues. V lost 5 bases, J lost 5 bases, and 12 bases lay in between. Library preparation for TCR beta used quantitative 5'-RACE with molecular barcodes. One entry per CDR3 protein results from TCRdb running MiXCR on the 5' RACE reads. This sample yields roughly 450,000 distinct CDR3 sequences, of which about 24% are seen a single time; roughly 0.9% belongs to the top ten. Overall study results and limits: Reactive arthritis synovial fluid and blood were previously reported to contain some motif variants. Significantly higher representation of disease-linked clones was reported for matched ankylosing spondylitis synovial fluid. Characteristic of ankylosing spondylitis blood, it appeared, was a TCR beta motif comprising several highly homologous variants. Peripheral blood held disease-linked clones only at relatively low frequency, and these were CD8+.

This TCR was recovered from a male donor with ankylosing spondylitis. The chain has TRBV5-6 and TRBJ2-3; D tentatively reads TRBD1 or TRBD2 (5 bases each). Specimen: blood, either unsorted or a sorted T cell fraction (not recorded which). The CDR3 sequence is CASRMGRRDTQYF. In DNA form, the CDR3 reads TGTGCCAGCAGAATGGGACGCAGAGATACGCAGTATTTT.